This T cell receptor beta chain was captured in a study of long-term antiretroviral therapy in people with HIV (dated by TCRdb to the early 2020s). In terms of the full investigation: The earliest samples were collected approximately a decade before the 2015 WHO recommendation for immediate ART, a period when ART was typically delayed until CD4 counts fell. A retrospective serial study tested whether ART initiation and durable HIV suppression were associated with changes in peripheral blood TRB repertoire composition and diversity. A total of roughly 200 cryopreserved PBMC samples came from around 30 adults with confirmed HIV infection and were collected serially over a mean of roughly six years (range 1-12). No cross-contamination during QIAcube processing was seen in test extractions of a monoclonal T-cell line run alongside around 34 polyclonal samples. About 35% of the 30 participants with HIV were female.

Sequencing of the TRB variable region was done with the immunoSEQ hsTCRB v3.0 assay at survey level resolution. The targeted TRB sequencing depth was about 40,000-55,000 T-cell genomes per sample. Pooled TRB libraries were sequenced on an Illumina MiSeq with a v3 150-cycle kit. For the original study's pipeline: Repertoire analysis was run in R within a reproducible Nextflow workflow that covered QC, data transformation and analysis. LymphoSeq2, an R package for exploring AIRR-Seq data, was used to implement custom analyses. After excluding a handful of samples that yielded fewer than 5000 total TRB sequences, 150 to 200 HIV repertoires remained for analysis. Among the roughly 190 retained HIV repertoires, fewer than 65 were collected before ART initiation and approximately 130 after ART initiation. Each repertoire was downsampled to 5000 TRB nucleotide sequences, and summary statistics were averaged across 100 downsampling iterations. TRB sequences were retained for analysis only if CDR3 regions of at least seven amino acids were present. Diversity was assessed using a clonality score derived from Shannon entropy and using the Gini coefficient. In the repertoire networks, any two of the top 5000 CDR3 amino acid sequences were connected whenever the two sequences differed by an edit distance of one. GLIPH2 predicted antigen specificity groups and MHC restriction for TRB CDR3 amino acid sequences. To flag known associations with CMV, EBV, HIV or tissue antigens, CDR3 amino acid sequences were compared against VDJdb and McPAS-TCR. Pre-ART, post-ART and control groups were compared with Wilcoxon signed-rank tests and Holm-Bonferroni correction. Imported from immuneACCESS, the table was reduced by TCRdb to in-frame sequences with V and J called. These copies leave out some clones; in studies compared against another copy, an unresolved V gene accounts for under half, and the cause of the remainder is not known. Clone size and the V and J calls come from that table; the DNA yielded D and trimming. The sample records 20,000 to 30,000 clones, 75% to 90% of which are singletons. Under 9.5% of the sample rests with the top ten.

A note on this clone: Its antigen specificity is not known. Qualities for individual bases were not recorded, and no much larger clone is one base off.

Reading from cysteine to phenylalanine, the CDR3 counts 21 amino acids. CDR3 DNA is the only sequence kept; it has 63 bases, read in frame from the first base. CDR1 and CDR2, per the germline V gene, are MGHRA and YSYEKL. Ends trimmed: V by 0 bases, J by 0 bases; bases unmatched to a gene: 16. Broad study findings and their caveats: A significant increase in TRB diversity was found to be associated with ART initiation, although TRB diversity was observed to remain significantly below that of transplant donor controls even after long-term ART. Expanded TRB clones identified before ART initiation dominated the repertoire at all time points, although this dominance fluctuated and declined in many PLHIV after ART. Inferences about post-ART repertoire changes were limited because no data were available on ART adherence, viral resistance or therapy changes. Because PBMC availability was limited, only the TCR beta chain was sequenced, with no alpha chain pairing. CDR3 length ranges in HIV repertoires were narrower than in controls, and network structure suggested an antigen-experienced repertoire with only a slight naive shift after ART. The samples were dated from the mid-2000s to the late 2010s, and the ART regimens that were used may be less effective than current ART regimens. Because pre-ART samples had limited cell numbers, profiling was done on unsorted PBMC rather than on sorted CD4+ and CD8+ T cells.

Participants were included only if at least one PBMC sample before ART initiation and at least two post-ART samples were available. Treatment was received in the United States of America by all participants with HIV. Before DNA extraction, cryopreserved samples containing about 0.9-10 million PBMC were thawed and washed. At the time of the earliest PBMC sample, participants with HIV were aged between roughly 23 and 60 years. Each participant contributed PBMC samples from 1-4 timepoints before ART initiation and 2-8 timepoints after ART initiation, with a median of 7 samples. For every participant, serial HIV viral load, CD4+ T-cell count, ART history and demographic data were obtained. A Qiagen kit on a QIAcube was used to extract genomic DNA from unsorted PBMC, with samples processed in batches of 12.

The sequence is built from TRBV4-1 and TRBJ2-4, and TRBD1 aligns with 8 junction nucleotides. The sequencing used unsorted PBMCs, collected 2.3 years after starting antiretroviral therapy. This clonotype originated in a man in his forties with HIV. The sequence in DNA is TGCGCCAGCAGCCAAGAATTCAGGGGGCCAGGGGGATTGGTAGCCAAAAACATTCAGTACTTC. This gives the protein CASSQEFRGPGGLVAKNIQYF.